The TCR beta chain under discussion was sequenced for a study of blood T cell repertoires in COVID-19. This CDR3 comprises 15 residues. In germline, CDR1 is SGHTA, CDR2 FQGNSA. The V end was cut by 5 bases, the J end by 5 bases, with 13 bases between. Clones were sequenced by immunoSEQ multiplex PCR, and TCRdb holds only the in-frame ones, with some missing. Altogether roughly 240,000 clones are present, roughly 82% being singletons, with the ten largest covering 4.7%. The sample comprised peripheral blood. The chain is built from TRBV7-2 and TRBJ1-6; D is ambiguous. This TCR was recovered from a woman in her 70s with acute or convalescent COVID-19. The CDR3 bases are TGTGCCAGCAGCCTGAGGGTTGGGGATAATTCACCCCTCCACTTT. Protein sequence: CASSLRVGDNSPLHF.